A selection of T cell receptor beta chains follows, all from one sample in a study of T cell repertoires in ileal Crohn's disease. This table comes from immunoSEQ multiplex PCR, and its TCRdb copy is limited to in-frame clones, with some not included. The sample contains about 4,200 clones, less than 80% of which appear only once. The sequenced material came from ileal tissue. These TCRs come from an adult with Crohn's disease. Both conserved end residues are part of each CDR3. The order of the fields is D gene, V gene, J gene, clone size, CDR3 DNA, CDR3 protein. D genes are given only for firm matches. Size is stated for part of the rows, as once, few or many counts, or as a class when the clone is expanded.

d_call: .; v_call: TRBV7-9; j_call: TRBJ1-1; clone_size: once; cdr3_nt: TGTGCCAGCAGCCGGACATCGGGTAACTCCGCTGAAGCTTTCTTT; cdr3_aa: CASSRTSGNSAEAFF
d_call: .; v_call: TRBV2; j_call: TRBJ1-6; clone_size: .; cdr3_nt: TGTGCCAGCTTCGGTGGATATAATTCACCCCTCCACTTT; cdr3_aa: CASFGGYNSPLHF
d_call: .; v_call: TRBV7-3; j_call: TRBJ1-1; clone_size: few; cdr3_nt: TGTGCCAGCAGCCCTGATCTACTGAAGCTTTTCTTT; cdr3_aa: CASSPDLLKLFF
d_call: TRBD1; v_call: TRBV9; j_call: TRBJ1-2; clone_size: once; cdr3_nt: TGTGCCAGCAGCCCCGGACAGGGAAACTATGGCTACACCTTC; cdr3_aa: CASSPGQGNYGYTF
d_call: .; v_call: TRBV27; j_call: TRBJ2-3; clone_size: .; cdr3_nt: TGTGTCAGCGCCTTGGGAGATACGCAGTATTTT; cdr3_aa: CVSALGDTQYF
d_call: .; v_call: TRBV5-1; j_call: TRBJ2-5; clone_size: .; cdr3_nt: TGCGCCAGCAGTGCGCAGGGGTCCCAAGAGACCCAGTACTTC; cdr3_aa: CASSAQGSQETQYF
d_call: TRBD2; v_call: TRBV11-3; j_call: TRBJ2-3; clone_size: .; cdr3_nt: TGTGCCAGCAGCTTAAACGCGGGAGCGGGCACAGATACGCAGTATTTT; cdr3_aa: CASSLNAGAGTDTQYF
d_call: .; v_call: TRBV2; j_call: TRBJ1-2; clone_size: .; cdr3_nt: TGTGCCAGCAGTGATGAACAGGCCCTCTATGGCTACACCTTC; cdr3_aa: CASSDEQALYGYTF
d_call: .; v_call: TRBV7-2; j_call: TRBJ2-7; clone_size: .; cdr3_nt: TGTGCCAGCAGCTTGGGGACATGGACGGGCGAGCAGTACTTC; cdr3_aa: CASSLGTWTGEQYF
d_call: .; v_call: TRBV14; j_call: TRBJ1-6; clone_size: .; cdr3_nt: TGTGCCAGCAGCTGGTATCCCAATTCACCCCTCCACTTT; cdr3_aa: CASSWYPNSPLHF
d_call: .; v_call: TRBV6-5; j_call: TRBJ1-3; clone_size: few; cdr3_nt: TGTGCCAGCAGTTTGGGACAATTGAGCTCTGGAAACACCATATATTTT; cdr3_aa: CASSLGQLSSGNTIYF
d_call: TRBD1; v_call: TRBV18; j_call: TRBJ2-4; clone_size: .; cdr3_nt: TGTGCCAGCTCACCAATTCCACAGGGGGCAGCCAAAAACATTCAGTACTTC; cdr3_aa: CASSPIPQGAAKNIQYF
d_call: TRBD2; v_call: TRBV28; j_call: TRBJ2-7; clone_size: .; cdr3_nt: TGTGCCAGCAGTTTATTACTAGCGGGAGCCTACGAGCAGTACTTC; cdr3_aa: CASSLLLAGAYEQYF
d_call: .; v_call: TRBV19; j_call: TRBJ1-2; clone_size: .; cdr3_nt: TGTGCCAGTAGCGCTCCGGGGGCGAGGCCTTATGGCTACACCTTC; cdr3_aa: CASSAPGARPYGYTF
d_call: TRBD1; v_call: TRBV7-3; j_call: TRBJ2-5; clone_size: .; cdr3_nt: TGTGCCAGCAGCCAGGGGGTAAAAGAGACCCAGTACTTC; cdr3_aa: CASSQGVKETQYF
d_call: .; v_call: TRBV30; j_call: TRBJ1-1; clone_size: .; cdr3_nt: TGTGCCTGGAGGACGACGACAAGCCTGAACACTGAAGCTTTCTTT; cdr3_aa: CAWRTTTSLNTEAFF
d_call: .; v_call: TRBV6-6; j_call: TRBJ2-5; clone_size: .; cdr3_nt: TGTGCCACCTGCCGGGGGCCTCAAGAGACCCAGTACTTC; cdr3_aa: CATCRGPQETQYF
d_call: .; v_call: TRBV19; j_call: TRBJ1-1; clone_size: once; cdr3_nt: TGTGCCAGTAGCCCAGACAGAAGGGACGCCCGGAAGGCTTTCTTT; cdr3_aa: CASSPDRRDARKAFF
d_call: TRBD2; v_call: TRBV10-2; j_call: TRBJ2-3; clone_size: .; cdr3_nt: TGCGCCAGCGGGGGACTAGCGGGAGCCGGAGATACGCAGTATTTT; cdr3_aa: CASGGLAGAGDTQYF
d_call: .; v_call: TRBV10-2; j_call: TRBJ2-5; clone_size: .; cdr3_nt: TGCGCCAGCAGTGGTCCAGGGGTTGTCGCACAAGAGACCCAGTACTTC; cdr3_aa: CASSGPGVVAQETQYF
d_call: .; v_call: TRBV7-6; j_call: TRBJ2-1; clone_size: .; cdr3_nt: TGTGCCAGCAGCTTAACCTCCCTAAGCTCCTACAATGAGCAGTTCTTC; cdr3_aa: CASSLTSLSSYNEQFF
d_call: .; v_call: TRBV7-2; j_call: TRBJ1-5; clone_size: .; cdr3_nt: TGTGCCAGCAGCTTATACTCGGGATCCGATCAGCCCCAGCATTTT; cdr3_aa: CASSLYSGSDQPQHF
d_call: .; v_call: TRBV7-2; j_call: TRBJ1-2; clone_size: .; cdr3_nt: TGTGCCAGCAGCCAAGATAATCAGGACCGAGCTGCTGGCTACACCTTC; cdr3_aa: CASSQDNQDRAAGYTF
d_call: .; v_call: TRBV19; j_call: TRBJ1-5; clone_size: .; cdr3_nt: TGTGCCAGTGGTAGGGGGGGCACAGGGTCAGGCAATCAGCCCCAGCATTTT; cdr3_aa: CASGRGGTGSGNQPQHF
d_call: .; v_call: TRBV29-1; j_call: TRBJ1-2; clone_size: .; cdr3_nt: TGCAGCGCCGAAGGAGGGGGATCGGGCTACACCTTC; cdr3_aa: CSAEGGGSGYTF
d_call: TRBD1; v_call: TRBV2; j_call: TRBJ2-7; clone_size: .; cdr3_nt: TGTGCCAGCAGTGAGGGACAGGGAGTGTACGAGCAGTACTTC; cdr3_aa: CASSEGQGVYEQYF
d_call: .; v_call: TRBV5-6; j_call: TRBJ1-5; clone_size: once; cdr3_nt: TGTGCCAGCAGCTTGGGGTCCTTCCCATATAGCAATCAGCCCCAGCATTTT; cdr3_aa: CASSLGSFPYSNQPQHF
d_call: .; v_call: TRBV7-2; j_call: TRBJ1-2; clone_size: .; cdr3_nt: TGTGCCAGCAGCCGGGACCGCAACTATGGCTACACCTTC; cdr3_aa: CASSRDRNYGYTF
d_call: TRBD1; v_call: TRBV5-8; j_call: TRBJ2-7; clone_size: .; cdr3_nt: TGTGCCAGCAGGGGAAGGGGGCTGGGCGAGCAGTACTTC; cdr3_aa: CASRGRGLGEQYF
d_call: .; v_call: TRBV7-3; j_call: TRBJ1-4; clone_size: .; cdr3_nt: TGTGCCAGCAGCGTGCAGGGTGGGAAACTGTTTTTT; cdr3_aa: CASSVQGGKLFF
d_call: TRBD2; v_call: TRBV5-4; j_call: TRBJ2-4; clone_size: .; cdr3_nt: TGTGCCAGCAGCTTTGGCGGGGGAGCAGAACTAGCCAAAAACATTCAGTACTTC; cdr3_aa: CASSFGGGAELAKNIQYF
d_call: .; v_call: TRBV6-1; j_call: TRBJ1-2; clone_size: few; cdr3_nt: TGTGCCAGCAGTCCCGGGCAGGGGAATTCCTATGGCTACACCTTC; cdr3_aa: CASSPGQGNSYGYTF
d_call: .; v_call: TRBV11-3; j_call: TRBJ2-7; clone_size: .; cdr3_nt: TGTGCCAGCAGCTTAGAGGGGGGCATCGACGAGCAGTACTTC; cdr3_aa: CASSLEGGIDEQYF
d_call: .; v_call: TRBV7-6; j_call: TRBJ1-1; clone_size: large; cdr3_nt: TGTGCCAGCAGCTTAGAGGAGACGAACACTGAAGCTTTCTTT; cdr3_aa: CASSLEETNTEAFF
d_call: TRBD1; v_call: TRBV5-1; j_call: TRBJ2-5; clone_size: .; cdr3_nt: TGCGCCAGCAGCCCAACAGGACAGGGGGTTGAGACCCAGTACTTC; cdr3_aa: CASSPTGQGVETQYF
d_call: .; v_call: TRBV19; j_call: TRBJ1-6; clone_size: .; cdr3_nt: TGTGCCAGTAGTACGGCCAGGGGTAGTGCTTCACCCCTCCACTTT; cdr3_aa: CASSTARGSASPLHF
d_call: TRBD2; v_call: TRBV27; j_call: TRBJ2-7; clone_size: once; cdr3_nt: TGTGCCAGCAGTGAAAGCGGGAGGGCCGTCTACGAGCAGTACTTC; cdr3_aa: CASSESGRAVYEQYF
d_call: TRBD1; v_call: TRBV10-2; j_call: TRBJ1-5; clone_size: .; cdr3_nt: TGCGCCAGCAGTAGGGACAGGGAGGGCCAGCCCCAGCATTTT; cdr3_aa: CASSRDREGQPQHF
d_call: .; v_call: TRBV2; j_call: TRBJ2-2; clone_size: .; cdr3_nt: TGTGCCAGCAGTGTCCAGCGGGCCGGGGAGCTGTTTTTT; cdr3_aa: CASSVQRAGELFF
d_call: TRBD2; v_call: TRBV5-4; j_call: TRBJ2-1; clone_size: .; cdr3_nt: TGTGCCAGCAGCGTGGGGGGGACGAGATACAATGAGCAGTTCTTC; cdr3_aa: CASSVGGTRYNEQFF
d_call: .; v_call: TRBV7-3; j_call: TRBJ1-2; clone_size: .; cdr3_nt: TGTGCCAGCAGCTTAGTTGCGGGAAACTATGGCTACACCTTC; cdr3_aa: CASSLVAGNYGYTF